This T cell receptor (beta chain) emerged from a study of blood T cell repertoires in COVID-19. Looking at the study overall: PBMCs, B-cell-depleted T cells, or T cells were the source of the cDNA or gDNA that made up the material.

Per the original data handling: The authors estimated nucleated cell counts from reference gene primer amplification. Libraries were prepared by immunoSEQ multiplex PCR; TCRdb keeps only in-frame clonotypes and omits some of them. The V and J calls and clone size were taken over from that table, and D and trimming were inferred from the DNA. This sample has about 140,000 clones, with around nine tenths found just once. Germline CDR1 is MNHNS and CDR2 is SASEGT. The CDR3 runs 15 residues. Trimming removed 2 bases at V and 3 bases at J, with 11 bases between. The specimen sequenced was peripheral blood. The clonotype comes from a human donor in a cohort sampled during active COVID-19. The chain has TRBV6-1 and TRBJ1-5; possible D gene TRBD1, 5 bases. The CDR3 region has the DNA TGTGCCAGCAGTGAACAGGGCGGTCTCAATCAGCCCCAGCATTTT. It translates to CASSEQGGLNQPQHF.